The T cell receptor beta chain under discussion was sequenced for a study of blood T cells in healthy people across ages. As for this clonotype: The antigen remains unidentified.

For the second PCR, which ran for about 7 to 11 cycles, a sample-barcoded 5' primer and a J-beta primer mix were used. TCRdb re-derived calls from the 5' RACE reads in MiXCR, one entry per CDR3 protein. This table holds about 730,000 distinct CDR3 sequences, roughly 45% found once. Trimming left V 5 bases short and J 4 bases short, with 17 bases between. Germline CDR1 SGHAT, CDR2 FQDESV (reference sequence). The CDR3 loop spans 16 amino acids. The study's findings and limits: No conclusive comparison of naive versus antigen-experienced cells was possible with unsorted PBMCs.

This rearrangement joins TRBV11-1 to TRBJ2-2; D assignment may be TRBD1 or TRBD2 (6 bases each). The sample taken for sequencing was blood. This receptor was taken from a woman aged 55-70 years in good health. CDR3 bases: TGTGCCAGCAGCCTCAGACAGGTCGGGGGCACCGGGGAGCTGTTTTTT. Residues: CASSLRQVGGTGELFF.